This TCR beta chain was sequenced in a study of patients and donors after allogeneic stem cell transplantation. CDR1 and CDR2 (germline): MNHEY, SVGAGI. CDR3 size: 16 residues. J gave up 4 bases and V 4 bases, and 9 bases lay outside the gene matches. Via MiXCR, TCRdb re-called the RT-PCR reads, giving one row per CDR3 protein. The sample contains over 400,000 distinct CDR3 sequences, under 20% of which appear only once. This clonotype appeared a few times. The chain carries TRBV6-5 and TRBJ2-1; 8 bases fit TRBD2. Sample: blood, either unsorted or a sorted T cell fraction (not recorded which). The source is a human donor who was either an allogeneic HSCT recipient or a stem cell or donor lymphocyte infusion donor (not recorded which). It is not recorded whose cells these are; they may come from a transplant donor. This chain's CDR3 is CASSSLVSGVYNEQFF. In DNA form, the CDR3 reads TGTGCCAGCAGTTCCCTAGTTAGCGGGGTTTACAATGAGCAGTTCTTC.